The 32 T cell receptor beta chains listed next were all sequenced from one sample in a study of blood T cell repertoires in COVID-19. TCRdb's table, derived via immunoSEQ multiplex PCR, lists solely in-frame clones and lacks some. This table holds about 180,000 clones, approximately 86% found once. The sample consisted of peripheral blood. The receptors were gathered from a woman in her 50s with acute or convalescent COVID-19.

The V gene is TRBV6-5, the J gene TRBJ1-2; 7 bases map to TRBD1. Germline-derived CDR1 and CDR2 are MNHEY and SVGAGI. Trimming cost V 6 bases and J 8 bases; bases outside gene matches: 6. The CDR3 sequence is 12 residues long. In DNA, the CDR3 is TGTGCCAGCAGCCGACAGGGTTCGGGCTACACCTTC. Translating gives CASSRQGSGYTF.

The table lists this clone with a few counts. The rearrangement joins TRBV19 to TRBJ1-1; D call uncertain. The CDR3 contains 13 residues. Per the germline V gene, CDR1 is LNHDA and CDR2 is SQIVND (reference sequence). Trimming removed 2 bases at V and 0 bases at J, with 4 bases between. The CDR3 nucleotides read TGTGCCAGTAGTATATGGCTGAACACTGAAGCTTTCTTT. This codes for CASSIWLNTEAFF.

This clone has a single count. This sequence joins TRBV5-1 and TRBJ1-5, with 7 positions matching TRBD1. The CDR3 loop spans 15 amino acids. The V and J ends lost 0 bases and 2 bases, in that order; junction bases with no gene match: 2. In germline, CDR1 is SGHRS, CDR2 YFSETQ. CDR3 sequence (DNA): TGCGCCAGCAGCTTGGAAGGACAGGGCAATCAGCCCCAGCATTTT. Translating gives CASSLEGQGNQPQHF.

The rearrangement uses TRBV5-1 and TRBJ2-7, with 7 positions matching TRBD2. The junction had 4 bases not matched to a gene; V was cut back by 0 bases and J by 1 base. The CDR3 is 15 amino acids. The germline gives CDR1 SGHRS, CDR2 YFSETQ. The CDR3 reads CASSLVRGWSYEQYF. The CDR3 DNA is TGCGCCAGCAGCTTGGTGCGGGGGTGGTCCTACGAGCAGTACTTC.

The CDR3 DNA is TGTGCCAGCTCACCACAGGGGGAAACTAACTATGGCTACACCTTC. Protein sequence: CASSPQGETNYGYTF. V usage is TRBV18 and J usage is TRBJ1-2; D is possibly TRBD1 (6 bases). CDR3 length: 15 amino acids. V lost 1 base and J lost 0, with 9 bases in between. The germline V gene has CDR1 KGHSH and CDR2 LQKENI.

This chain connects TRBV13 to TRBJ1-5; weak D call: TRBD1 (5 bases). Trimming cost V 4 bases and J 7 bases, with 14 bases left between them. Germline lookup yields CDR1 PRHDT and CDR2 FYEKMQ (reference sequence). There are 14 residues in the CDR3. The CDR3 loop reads CASSSAGGKQPQHF. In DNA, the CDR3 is TGTGCCAGCAGCTCCGCCGGGGGTAAACAGCCCCAGCATTTT. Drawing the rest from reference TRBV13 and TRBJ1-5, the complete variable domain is AAGVIQSPRHLIKEKRETATLKCYPIPRHDTVYWYQQGPGQDPQFLISFYEKMQSDKGSIPDRFSAQQFSDYHSELNMSSLELGDSALYFCASSSAGGKQPQHFGDGTRLSIL.

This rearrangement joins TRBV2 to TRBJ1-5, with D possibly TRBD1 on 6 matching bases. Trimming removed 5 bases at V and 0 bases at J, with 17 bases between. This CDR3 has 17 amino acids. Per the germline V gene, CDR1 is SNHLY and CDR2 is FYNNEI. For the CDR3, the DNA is TGTGCCAGCAGTATGGAACAGGGAGGGATTAGCAATCAGCCCCAGCATTTT. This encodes CASSMEQGGISNQPQHF.

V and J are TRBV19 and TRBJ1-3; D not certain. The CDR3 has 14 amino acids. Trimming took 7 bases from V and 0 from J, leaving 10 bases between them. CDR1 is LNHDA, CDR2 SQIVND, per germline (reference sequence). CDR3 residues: CASTPQSSGNTIYF. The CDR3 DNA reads TGTGCCAGTACTCCACAGAGCTCTGGAAACACCATATATTTT.

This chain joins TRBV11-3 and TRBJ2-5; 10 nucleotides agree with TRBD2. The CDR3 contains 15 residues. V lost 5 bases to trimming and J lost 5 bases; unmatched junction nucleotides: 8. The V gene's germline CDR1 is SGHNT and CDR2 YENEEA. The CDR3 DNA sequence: TGTGCCAGCAGCCCTCGGAGCGGGGGGGATGAGACCCAGTACTTC. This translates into CASSPRSGGDETQYF.

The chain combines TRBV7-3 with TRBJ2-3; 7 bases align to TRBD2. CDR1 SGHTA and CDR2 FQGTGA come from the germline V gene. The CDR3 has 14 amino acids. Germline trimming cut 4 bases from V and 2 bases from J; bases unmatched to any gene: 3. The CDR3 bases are TGTGCCAGCAGCTACCGGGAGGCCACAGATACGCAGTATTTT. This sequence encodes CASSYREATDTQYF.

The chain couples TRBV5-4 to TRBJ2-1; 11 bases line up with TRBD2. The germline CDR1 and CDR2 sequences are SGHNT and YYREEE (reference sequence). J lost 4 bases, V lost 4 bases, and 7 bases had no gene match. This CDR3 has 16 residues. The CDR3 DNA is TGTGCCAGCAGCCGAGGGCTAGCGGGGGGTTACAATGAGCAGTTCTTC. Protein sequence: CASSRGLAGGYNEQFF.

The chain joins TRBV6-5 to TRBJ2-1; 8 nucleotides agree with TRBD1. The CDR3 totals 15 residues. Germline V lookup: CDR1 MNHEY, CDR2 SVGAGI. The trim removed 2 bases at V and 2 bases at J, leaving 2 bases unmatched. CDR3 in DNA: TGTGCCAGCAGTTACCAGGACAGGGCCTACAATGAGCAGTTCTTC. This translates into CASSYQDRAYNEQFF.

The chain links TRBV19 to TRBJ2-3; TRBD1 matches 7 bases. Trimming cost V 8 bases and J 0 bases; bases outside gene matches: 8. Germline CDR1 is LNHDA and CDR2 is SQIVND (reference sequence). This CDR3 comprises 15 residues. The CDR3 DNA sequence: TGTGCCAGTTCTGAGGGGGCCTCTAGCACAGATACGCAGTATTTT. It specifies CASSEGASSTDTQYF.

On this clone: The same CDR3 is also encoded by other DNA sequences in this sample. Written as DNA, the CDR3 is TGTGCCAGCAGCCAAGGGCGGGAGGGTAATGAGCAGTTCTTC. Translation gives CASSQGREGNEQFF. The V gene is TRBV3-1 (or the pseudogene TRBV3-2), the J gene TRBJ2-1; TRBD2 aligns across 9 bases. This CDR3 comprises 14 residues. The J segment lost 7 bases and the V segment lost 1 base, leaving 2 bases of the junction unmatched. Germline CDR1 reads LGHDT; CDR2 reads YNNKEL (reference sequence).

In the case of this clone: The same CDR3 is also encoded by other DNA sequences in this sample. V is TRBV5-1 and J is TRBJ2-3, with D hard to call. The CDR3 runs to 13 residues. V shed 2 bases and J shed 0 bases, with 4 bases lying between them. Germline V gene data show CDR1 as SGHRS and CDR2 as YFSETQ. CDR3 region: CASSFSSTDTQYF. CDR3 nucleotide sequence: TGCGCCAGCAGCTTCTCTAGCACAGATACGCAGTATTTT.

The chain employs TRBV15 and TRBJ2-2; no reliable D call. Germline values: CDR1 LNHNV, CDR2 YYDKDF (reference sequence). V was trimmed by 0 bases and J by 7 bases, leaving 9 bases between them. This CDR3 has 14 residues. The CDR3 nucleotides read TGTGCCACCAGCAGAGATCTCGTCGGCGGGGAGCTGTTTTTT. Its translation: CATSRDLVGGELFF.

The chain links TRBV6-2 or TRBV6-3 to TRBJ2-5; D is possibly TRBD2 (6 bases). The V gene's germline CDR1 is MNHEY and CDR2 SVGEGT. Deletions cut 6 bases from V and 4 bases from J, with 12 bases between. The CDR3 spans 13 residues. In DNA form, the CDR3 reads TGTGCCAGCAGCCAGACTAGGGGAGAGACCCAGTACTTC. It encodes CASSQTRGETQYF.

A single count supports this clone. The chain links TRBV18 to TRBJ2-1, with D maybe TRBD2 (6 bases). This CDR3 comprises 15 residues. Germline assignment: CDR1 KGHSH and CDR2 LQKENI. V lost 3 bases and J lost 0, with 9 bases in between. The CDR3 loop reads CASSPGGYSYNEQFF. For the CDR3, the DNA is TGTGCCAGCTCACCGGGAGGCTACTCCTACAATGAGCAGTTCTTC. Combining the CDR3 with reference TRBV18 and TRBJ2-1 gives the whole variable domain NAGVMQNPRHLVRRRGQEARLRCSPMKGHSHVYWYRQLPEEGLKFMVYLQKENIIDESGMPKERFSAEFPKEGPSILRIQQVVRGDSAAYFCASSPGGYSYNEQFFGPGTRLTVL.

DNA of the CDR3: TGTGCCAGCAGCTCCCGACAGGGGGCTGATGAGCAGTTCTTC. Amino acids: CASSSRQGADEQFF. The rearrangement joins TRBV7-3 to TRBJ2-1; 10 bases fit TRBD1. V gave up 4 bases and J gave up 8 bases; unmatched junction bases: 5. The CDR3 spans 14 residues. Germline-derived CDR1 and CDR2 are SGHTA and FQGTGA.

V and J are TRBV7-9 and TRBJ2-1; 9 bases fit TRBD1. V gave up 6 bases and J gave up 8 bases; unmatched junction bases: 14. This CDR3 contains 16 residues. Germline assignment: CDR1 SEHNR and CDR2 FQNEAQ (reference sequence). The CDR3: CASSRTDGTGWDEQFF. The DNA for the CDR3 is TGTGCCAGCAGTCGAACCGATGGGACAGGGTGGGATGAGCAGTTCTTC.

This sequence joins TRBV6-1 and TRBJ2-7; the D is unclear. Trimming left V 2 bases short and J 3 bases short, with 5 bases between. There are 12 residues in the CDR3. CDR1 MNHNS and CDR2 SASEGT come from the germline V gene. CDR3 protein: CASSELSYEQYF. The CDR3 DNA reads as TGTGCCAGCAGTGAATTGAGCTACGAGCAGTACTTC.

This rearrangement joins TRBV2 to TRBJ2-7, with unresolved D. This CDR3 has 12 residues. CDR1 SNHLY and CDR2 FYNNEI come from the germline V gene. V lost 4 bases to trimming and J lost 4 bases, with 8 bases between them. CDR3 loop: CASSAALYEQYF. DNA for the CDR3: TGTGCCAGCAGTGCTGCACTTTACGAGCAGTACTTC. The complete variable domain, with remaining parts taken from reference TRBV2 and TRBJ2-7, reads EPEVTQTPSHQVTQMGQEVILRCVPISNHLYFYWYRQILGQKVEFLVSFYNNEISEKSEIFDDQFSVERPDGSNFTLKIRSTKLEDSAMYFCASSAALYEQYFGPGTRLTVT.

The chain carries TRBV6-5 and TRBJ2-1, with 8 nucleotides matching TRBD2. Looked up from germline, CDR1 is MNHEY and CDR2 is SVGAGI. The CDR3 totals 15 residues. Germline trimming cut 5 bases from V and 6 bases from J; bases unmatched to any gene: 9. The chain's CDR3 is CASSPTGGPSNEQFF. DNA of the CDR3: TGTGCCAGCAGTCCTACGGGGGGGCCAAGCAATGAGCAGTTCTTC.

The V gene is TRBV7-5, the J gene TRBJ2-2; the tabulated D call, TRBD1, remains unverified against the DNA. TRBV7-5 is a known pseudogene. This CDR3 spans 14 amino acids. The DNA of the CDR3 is TGTGTCAGAAGCCCGACAGCGAACACCGGGGAGCTGTTTTTT. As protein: CVRSPTANTGELFF.

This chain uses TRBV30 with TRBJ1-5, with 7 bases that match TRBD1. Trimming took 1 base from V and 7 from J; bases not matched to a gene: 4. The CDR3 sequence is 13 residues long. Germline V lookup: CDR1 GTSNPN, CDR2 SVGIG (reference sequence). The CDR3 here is CAWSGDRDQPQHF. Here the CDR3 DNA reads TGTGCCTGGAGTGGAGACAGGGACCAGCCCCAGCATTTT. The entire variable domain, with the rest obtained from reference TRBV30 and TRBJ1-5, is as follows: SQTIHQWPATLVQPVGSPLSLECTVEGTSNPNLYWYRQAAGRGLQLLFYSVGIGQISSEVPQNLSASRPQDRQFILSSKKLLLSDSGFYLCAWSGDRDQPQHFGDGTRLSIL.

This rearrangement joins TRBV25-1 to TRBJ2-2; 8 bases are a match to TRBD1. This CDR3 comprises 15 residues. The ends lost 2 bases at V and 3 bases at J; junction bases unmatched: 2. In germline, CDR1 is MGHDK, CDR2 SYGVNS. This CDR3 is CASSELDRDTGELFF. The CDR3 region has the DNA TGTGCCAGCAGTGAACTGGACAGGGACACCGGGGAGCTGTTTTTT.

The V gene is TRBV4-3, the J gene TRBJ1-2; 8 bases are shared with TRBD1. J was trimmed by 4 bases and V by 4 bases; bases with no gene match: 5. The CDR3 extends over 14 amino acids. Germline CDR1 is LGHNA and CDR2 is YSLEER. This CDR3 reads CASSPWTGSYGYTF. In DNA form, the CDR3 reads TGCGCCAGCAGCCCCTGGACAGGGTCCTATGGCTACACCTTC.

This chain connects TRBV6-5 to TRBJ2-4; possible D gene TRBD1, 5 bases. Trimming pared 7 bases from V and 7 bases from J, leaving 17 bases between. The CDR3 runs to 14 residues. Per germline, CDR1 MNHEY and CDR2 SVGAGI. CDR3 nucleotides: TGTGCCAGCAATCTCGGGCAGGGAACGAACATTCAGTACTTC. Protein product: CASNLGQGTNIQYF.

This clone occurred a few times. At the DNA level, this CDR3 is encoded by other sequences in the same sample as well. The CDR3 DNA follows: TGTGCCAGCAGCGGGGAGGGGCAGCTTCTGGGTGAGCAGTACTTC. Its protein product is CASSGEGQLLGEQYF. The chain carries TRBV9 and TRBJ2-7, with 7 bases aligning to TRBD2. Germline CDR1 SGDLS, CDR2 YYNGEE. V shed 3 bases, J shed 7 bases, and the junction held 13 bases outside the gene matches. The CDR3 has 15 residues.

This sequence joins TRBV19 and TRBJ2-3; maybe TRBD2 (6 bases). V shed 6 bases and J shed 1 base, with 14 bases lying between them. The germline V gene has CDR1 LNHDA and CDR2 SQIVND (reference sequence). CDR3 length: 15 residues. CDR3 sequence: CASSRRASGTDTQYF. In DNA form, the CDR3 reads TGTGCCAGTAGCCGTAGGGCTAGCGGCACAGATACGCAGTATTTT. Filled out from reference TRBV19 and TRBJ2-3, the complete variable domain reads DGGITQSPKYLFRKEGQNVTLSCEQNLNHDAMYWYRQDPGQGLRLIYYSQIVNDFQKGDIAEGYSVSREKKESFPLTVTSAQKNPTAFYLCASSRRASGTDTQYFGPGTRLTVL.

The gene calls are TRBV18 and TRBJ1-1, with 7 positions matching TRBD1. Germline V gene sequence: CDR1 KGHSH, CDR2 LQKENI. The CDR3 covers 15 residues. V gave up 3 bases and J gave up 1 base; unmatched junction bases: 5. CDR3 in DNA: TGTGCCAGCTCACCCTCGACAGGGAGGAACACTGAAGCTTTCTTT. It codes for CASSPSTGRNTEAFF.

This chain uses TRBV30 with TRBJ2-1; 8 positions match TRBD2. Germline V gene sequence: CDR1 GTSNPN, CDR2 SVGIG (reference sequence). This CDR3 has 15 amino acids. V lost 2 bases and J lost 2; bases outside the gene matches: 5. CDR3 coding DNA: TGTGCCTGGAGTCGAACTAGCGGACCCTACAATGAGCAGTTCTTC. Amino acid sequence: CAWSRTSGPYNEQFF.